What follows are 22 T cell receptor beta chains derived from one specimen sequenced in a study of cytomegalovirus exposure and HLA in healthy donors. PCR primers comprised 60 Vbeta and 13 Jbeta primers. TCRdb keeps only in-frame clones here, not all; method: immunoSEQ multiplex PCR. The sample yields about 160,000 clones, roughly 80% seen once. The sequencing sample was made of PBMCs. The receptors shown here come from a woman between 50 and 59 years old in good health and CMV-seronegative.

The chain joins TRBV27 to TRBJ2-7; 7 bases align to TRBD2. Germline V lookup: CDR1 MNHEY, CDR2 SMNVEV (reference sequence). This CDR3 is 16 amino acids long. V was pared by 4 bases and J by 0 bases, with 9 bases of the junction left unmatched. CDR3 loop: CASSSPSAGSSYEQYF. In DNA form, the CDR3 reads TGTGCCAGCAGTTCCCCTTCAGCGGGAAGCTCCTACGAGCAGTACTTC.

The chain combines TRBV7-8 with TRBJ2-7, with 9 positions matching TRBD1. The CDR3 is 17 residues long. Germline V gene data show CDR1 as SGHVS and CDR2 as FQNEAQ. Trimming at V came to 3 bases and at J to 1 base, leaving 10 bases not matched to a gene. CDR3: CASSFPAGTGWSYEQYF. Here the CDR3 DNA reads TGTGCCAGCAGCTTCCCTGCCGGGACAGGGTGGTCCTACGAGCAGTACTTC. The full variable domain, completed using reference TRBV7-8 and TRBJ2-7, is GAGVSQSPRYKVAKRGQDVALRCDPISGHVSLFWYQQALGQGPEFLTYFQNEAQLDKSGLPSDRFFAERPEGSVSTLKIQRTQQEDSAVYLCASSFPAGTGWSYEQYFGPGTRLTVT.

The genes are TRBV29-1 and TRBJ2-2; 7 bases map to TRBD2. In germline, CDR1 is SQVTM, CDR2 ANQGSEA. With 7 bases clipped from V and 4 bases from J, the junction kept 6 bases outside the gene matches. CDR3 length equals 13 residues. The CDR3 is CSALGTTTGELFF. CDR3 coding DNA: TGCAGCGCTCTCGGGACTACCACCGGGGAGCTGTTTTTT.

This sequence joins TRBV7-2 and TRBJ2-7, with 11 bases identical to TRBD2. Germline CDR1 and CDR2: SGHTA and FQGNSA. The trim removed 5 bases at V and 4 bases at J, leaving 7 bases unmatched. The CDR3 sequence is 15 residues long. The CDR3 sequence is CASSKAGTSGYEQYF. The CDR3 DNA reads TGTGCCAGCAGCAAAGCCGGGACTAGCGGTTACGAGCAGTACTTC.

The chain uses TRBV5-4 and TRBJ2-1; TRBD1 agrees at 7 bases. The V segment lost 4 bases and the J segment 9 bases; nucleotides outside the gene matches: 7. Germline values: CDR1 SGHNT, CDR2 YYREEE (reference sequence). CDR3 length: 13 amino acids. CDR3 residues: CASSREGGGEQFF. In DNA, the CDR3 is TGTGCCAGCAGCCGAGAAGGGGGCGGTGAGCAGTTCTTC.

The chain couples TRBV9 to TRBJ2-1; the match to TRBD1 covers 7 bases. The CDR3 covers 13 residues. The V and J ends lost 0 bases and 9 bases, in that order; junction bases with no gene match: 3. Germline V gene sequence: CDR1 SGDLS, CDR2 YYNGEE. The CDR3 region is CASSVGQGSEQFF. The CDR3 DNA reads TGTGCCAGCAGCGTAGGACAGGGTTCTGAGCAGTTCTTC.

The V gene is TRBV19, the J gene TRBJ1-2; 9 bases line up with TRBD1. The CDR3 has 16 amino acids. Germline V gene sequence: CDR1 LNHDA, CDR2 SQIVND (reference sequence). V shed 7 bases and J 4 bases; nucleotides not matched to a gene: 13. The CDR3 here is CASTLRPGQGFYGYTF. The DNA for the CDR3 is TGTGCCAGTACCTTAAGACCGGGACAGGGTTTCTATGGCTACACCTTC. The full variable domain, in which reference TRBV19 and TRBJ1-2 provide the parts outside the CDR3, is DGGITQSPKYLFRKEGQNVTLSCEQNLNHDAMYWYRQDPGQGLRLIYYSQIVNDFQKGDIAEGYSVSREKKESFPLTVTSAQKNPTAFYLCASTLRPGQGFYGYTFGSGTRLTVV.

The rearrangement links TRBV6-6 to TRBJ2-7, with 13 bases aligning to TRBD2. The germline V gene encodes CDR1 MNHNY and CDR2 SVGAGI (reference sequence). The CDR3 has 14 amino acids. V lost 7 bases and J lost 2; bases outside the gene matches: 2. CDR3 in DNA: TGTGCCAGCACAGGGACTAGCGGGACCTACGAGCAGTACTTC. Translated, it gives CASTGTSGTYEQYF.

The V call is TRBV15, the J call TRBJ2-3; 14 nucleotides line up with TRBD2. After removal of 8 bases from V and 2 bases from J, the junction contained 3 bases not matched to a gene. In germline, CDR1 is LNHNV, CDR2 YYDKDF (reference sequence). The CDR3 has 15 residues. The CDR3: CATRTSGGYTDTQYF. CDR3 DNA sequence: TGTGCCACCCGGACTAGCGGGGGGTACACAGATACGCAGTATTTT.

This chain connects TRBV12-5 to TRBJ2-2; no definite D call. Trimming stripped 2 bases from V and 0 bases from J, with 13 bases between. This CDR3 has 17 amino acids. Germline CDR1 reads LGHNT; CDR2 reads FRNRAP. The CDR3 DNA follows: TGTGCTAGTGGTTTGTTAGCAAGTACAACGAACACCGGGGAGCTGTTTTTT. Amino acids: CASGLLASTTNTGELFF.

Regarding this clone: At one boundary the junction diverges from the germline segment, which might be a read error. The sample has other DNA sequences that encode this CDR3 too. This chain uses TRBV7-2 with TRBJ2-1; 7 bases map to TRBD1. The germline V gene has CDR1 SGHTA and CDR2 FQGNSA. The CDR3 covers 15 residues. The CDR3: CASSGPGQFYNEQFF. The CDR3 DNA reads as TGTGCCAGCAGCGGCCCGGGACAGTTCTACAATGAACAGTTCTTC.

This chain links TRBV19 with TRBJ1-5, with D maybe TRBD1 (5 bases). The germline gives CDR1 LNHDA, CDR2 SQIVND (reference sequence). This CDR3 is built from 16 residues. The V and J ends lost 5 bases and 4 bases respectively, with 18 bases between them. This CDR3 is CASSPAGRGGNQPQHF. CDR3 in DNA: TGTGCCAGTAGTCCCGCTGGGAGGGGAGGTAATCAGCCCCAGCATTTT. Using reference TRBV19 and TRBJ1-5 for the parts outside the CDR3, the full variable domain is DGGITQSPKYLFRKEGQNVTLSCEQNLNHDAMYWYRQDPGQGLRLIYYSQIVNDFQKGDIAEGYSVSREKKESFPLTVTSAQKNPTAFYLCASSPAGRGGNQPQHFGDGTRLSIL.

This chain joins TRBV25-1 and TRBJ1-4; tentative D call: TRBD1 (6 bases). V was clipped by 6 bases and J by 5 bases, with 22 bases between them. CDR1 and CDR2 from the germline V gene are MGHDK and SYGVNS. CDR3 length: 17 amino acids. This chain's CDR3 is CASRRGKRADLNEKLFF. CDR3 sequence (DNA): TGTGCCAGCAGGAGGGGGAAAAGGGCAGATCTAAATGAAAAACTGTTTTTT.

This clone occurred once. This chain joins TRBV7-9 and TRBJ2-7; maybe TRBD1 (6 bases). V lost 5 bases to trimming and J lost 2 bases, with 16 bases between them. Germline loops: CDR1 SEHNR, CDR2 FQNEAQ (reference sequence). CDR3 length: 15 amino acids. CDR3 loop: CASSRDKTTTYEQYF. In DNA form, the CDR3 reads TGTGCCAGCAGCCGGGACAAGACGACAACCTACGAGCAGTACTTC.

This rearrangement joins TRBV11-2 to TRBJ2-7; tentative D call: TRBD1 (6 bases). The germline V gene has CDR1 SGHAT and CDR2 FQNNGV. Between the trimmed V and J ends, which lost 6 bases and 4 bases, there was a span of 19 bases. The CDR3 has 15 amino acids. The CDR3 nucleotides read TGTGCCAGCAGTGCCATTTGGGGGCCGGTGTACGAGCAGTACTTC. Its translation is CASSAIWGPVYEQYF.

V and J are TRBV6-5 and TRBJ1-3; 7 bases agree with TRBD1. Per the germline V gene, CDR1 is MNHEY and CDR2 is SVGAGI. The CDR3 runs 13 residues. With V trimmed by 6 bases and J by 3 bases, 2 bases remained unmatched. The CDR3 DNA is TGTGCCAGCAGAACAGGGGTTGGAAACACCATATATTTT. It specifies CASRTGVGNTIYF.

This clone was detected a few times. This rearrangement joins TRBV6-4 to TRBJ2-1; 8 bases line up with TRBD2. The CDR3 consists of 16 residues. The V segment lost 5 bases and the J segment 4 bases; nucleotides outside the gene matches: 10. Per the germline V gene, CDR1 is MRHNA and CDR2 is SNTAGT. The CDR3 protein is CASSPGLAGDYNEQFF. CDR3 DNA: TGTGCCAGCAGTCCCGGTCTAGCGGGTGATTACAATGAGCAGTTCTTC.

The chain is built from TRBV7-9 and TRBJ1-1, with a possible D match to TRBD1 (6 bases). CDR3 length equals 14 residues. In germline, CDR1 is SEHNR, CDR2 FQNEAQ (reference sequence). Trimming removed 5 bases at V and 4 bases at J, with 14 bases between. This chain's CDR3 is CASSPGLGGTEAFF. The CDR3 DNA reads TGTGCCAGCAGCCCCGGATTAGGGGGCACTGAAGCTTTCTTT.

The chain recombines TRBV6-6 with TRBJ2-7; 9 nucleotides match TRBD2. Germline V gene sequence: CDR1 MNHNY, CDR2 SVGAGI (reference sequence). Trimming at V came to 2 bases and at J to 2 bases, leaving 4 bases not matched to a gene. The CDR3 sequence is 15 residues long. The chain's CDR3 is CASSYPASGTYEQYF. The CDR3 DNA is TGTGCCAGCAGTTACCCGGCTAGCGGGACCTACGAGCAGTACTTC.

This sequence joins TRBV28 and TRBJ2-7; tentative D call: TRBD1 (5 bases). Germline V gene sequence: CDR1 MDHEN, CDR2 SYDVKM. This CDR3 is 11 amino acids long. V was shortened by 6 bases and J by 9 bases, with 12 bases between the two germline ends. The CDR3 sequence is CASSLYRRQYF. The CDR3 nucleotides read TGTGCCAGCAGCTTGTACAGGAGGCAGTACTTC.

CDR3 nucleotide sequence: TGTGCCAGCAGGCAGACTAGCGGGCGTCAGTACTTC. It encodes CASRQTSGRQYF. The rearrangement uses TRBV28 and TRBJ2-7; 10 nucleotides line up with TRBD2. The trim removed 6 bases at V and 10 bases at J, leaving 6 bases unmatched. This CDR3 contains 12 residues. The germline V gene encodes CDR1 MDHEN and CDR2 SYDVKM.

The V and J genes are TRBV29-1 and TRBJ2-6; TRBD2 might be the D (5 bases). Germline V lookup: CDR1 SQVTM, CDR2 ANQGSEA. This CDR3 is built from 14 residues. V shed 4 bases and J shed 0 bases, with 7 bases lying between them. The CDR3 DNA follows: TGCAGCGTTGCCGGGGACTCTGGGGCCAACGTCCTGACTTTC. It translates to CSVAGDSGANVLTF. Drawing the rest from reference TRBV29-1 and TRBJ2-6, the complete variable domain is SAVISQKPSRDICQRGTSLTIQCQVDSQVTMMFWYRQQPGQSLTLIATANQGSEATYESGFVIDKFPISRPNLTFSTLTVSNMSPEDSSIYLCSVAGDSGANVLTFGAGSRLTVL.